Sequencing of this T cell receptor beta chain was carried out in a study of cytomegalovirus exposure and HLA in healthy donors. The wider study: As an earlier analysis found, 150 million to 200 million T cells yielded approximately 100 million unique TCR beta sequences. In terms of ancestry, the Caucasian-associated cluster contained about 80% of the 350 to 450 genotyped donors.

With 60 Vbeta and 13 Jbeta primers, the PCR was carried out. Method: immunoSEQ multiplex PCR; TCRdb's copy keeps in-frame clones and lacks some. This sample carries some 240,000 clones, 70% to 85% of them seen once, and the ten largest clones take less than 4.5%. Germline CDR1 and CDR2: MNHEY and SVGAGI. The CDR3 has 15 amino acids. Trimming stripped 7 bases from V and 2 bases from J, with 15 bases between. A note on this clone: The antigen remains unidentified.

Whole-study findings and limits: Sequences of the TCR beta chain were said to predict the HLA-A and HLA-B alleles of most subjects accurately. As a later analysis showed, several of the most significant clusters appeared to be linked to common viral pathogens.

The V call is TRBV6-5, the J call TRBJ1-3, with a possible D match to TRBD1 (6 bases). The receptor's source is a male donor in good health and CMV-seronegative. Sequencing input: PBMCs. In DNA, the CDR3 is TGTGCCAGCAAGTCGACAGGCATGGCTGGAAACACCATATATTTT. Protein: CASKSTGMAGNTIYF.